These 14 T cell receptor beta chains were all obtained from the same sample, sequenced in a study of blood T cell repertoires in COVID-19. Profiling relied on immunoSEQ multiplex PCR, and the TCRdb table lists in-frame clones only, not all of them. The data contain over 200,000 clones, around 91% of them singletons. What was sequenced was peripheral blood. Receptors were obtained from a woman aged 40 to 50 with acute or convalescent COVID-19.

The rearrangement uses TRBV12-3 or TRBV12-4 and TRBJ2-1; D is undetermined. The CDR3 contains 13 residues. V was shortened by 2 bases and J by 10 bases, with 12 bases between the two germline ends. The DNA of the CDR3 is TGTGCCAGCAGTTTAAAACAGCCAATGGAGCAGTTCTTC. This translates into CASSLKQPMEQFF.

The genes are TRBV5-1 and TRBJ1-2; perhaps TRBD1 as D (6 bases). V was cut by 4 bases and J by 4 bases, with 14 bases left in between. CDR1 is SGHRS, CDR2 YFSETQ, per germline. The CDR3 has 14 amino acids. The CDR3 loop reads CASSPGGSIYGYTF. CDR3 nucleotide sequence: TGCGCCAGCAGCCCGGGGGGCTCCATCTATGGCTACACCTTC.

V gene TRBV9 combines with J gene TRBJ1-2; D gene uncertain. Germline lookup yields CDR1 SGDLS and CDR2 YYNGEE. Trimming left V 3 bases short and J 6 bases short, with 9 bases between. CDR3 size: 12 residues. Here the CDR3 DNA reads TGTGCCAGCAGCGGCCCTCGAGATGGCTACACCTTC. Translated: CASSGPRDGYTF. Full variable domain (outside the CDR3, taken from reference TRBV9 and TRBJ1-2): DSGVTQTPKHLITATGQRVTLRCSPRSGDLSVYWYQQSLDQGLQFLIQYYNGEERAKGNILERFSAQQFPDLHSELNLSSLELGDSALYFCASSGPRDGYTFGSGTRLTVV.

The rearrangement joins TRBV15 to TRBJ1-2; D gene unclear. From germline, CDR1 is LNHNV and CDR2 YYDKDF (reference sequence). Trimming pared 0 bases from V and 4 bases from J, leaving 9 bases between. CDR3 length equals 14 residues. CDR3 sequence reads: CATSRDTRFYGYTF. In DNA, the CDR3 is TGTGCCACCAGCAGAGATACAAGATTCTATGGCTACACCTTC.

The chain recombines TRBV9 with TRBJ2-5; tentative D call: TRBD2 (5 bases). The CDR3 is 15 residues long. CDR1 and CDR2 from the germline V gene are SGDLS and YYNGEE. Between the trimmed V and J ends, which lost 0 bases and 7 bases, there was a span of 16 bases. CDR3 loop: CASSVEVSRAGTQYF. The CDR3 nucleotides are TGTGCCAGCAGCGTAGAGGTATCGAGGGCAGGGACCCAGTACTTC.

The J gene is TRBJ2-7, the V gene TRBV2; D may be TRBD2 (5 bases). The CDR3 covers 16 residues. Germline loops: CDR1 SNHLY, CDR2 FYNNEI. Trimming took 1 base from V and 2 from J, leaving 15 bases between them. The CDR3 region is CASSEGFSEATYEQYV. The CDR3 DNA reads TGTGCCAGCAGTGAAGGGTTCTCGGAGGCAACCTACGAGCAGTACGTC.

The V call is TRBV18, the J call TRBJ1-5; possibly TRBD1 for D (6 bases). The CDR3 spans 14 residues. V lost 4 bases, J lost 7 bases, and 14 bases lay in between. Germline V gives CDR1 KGHSH, CDR2 LQKENI. The CDR3 spells CASSREAQGQPQHF. For the CDR3, the DNA is TGTGCCAGCTCACGCGAAGCACAGGGCCAGCCCCAGCATTTT.

The gene calls are TRBV9 and TRBJ2-1; TRBD2 matches 8 bases. The germline CDR1 and CDR2 sequences are SGDLS and YYNGEE. J was trimmed by 9 bases and V by 3 bases; bases with no gene match: 11. This CDR3 has 15 residues. CDR3 coding DNA: TGTGCCAGCAGCGCGGTCGGGGGGGCCGGAGGTGAGCAGTTCTTC. This translates into CASSAVGGAGGEQFF.

This chain joins TRBV19 and TRBJ2-7, with TRBD2 matching 7 bases. Trimming at V came to 9 bases and at J to 0 bases, leaving 5 bases not matched to a gene. CDR3 size: 13 residues. CDR1 and CDR2 (germline): LNHDA, SQIVND (reference sequence). This chain's CDR3 is CASSRGDSYEQYV. The DNA of the CDR3 is TGTGCCAGCTCCCGGGGGGACTCCTACGAGCAGTACGTC.

The chain couples TRBV6-5 to TRBJ2-1; D is undetermined. Trimming stripped 7 bases from V and 7 bases from J, with 8 bases between. From germline, CDR1 is MNHEY and CDR2 SVGAGI. This CDR3 is built from 11 residues. The CDR3 DNA is TGTGCCAGCATGAGTCTAAATGAGCAGTTCTTC. It encodes CASMSLNEQFF.

Concerning this clone itself: Relative to the germline gene, one junction end is altered; a read error may explain this. This chain uses TRBV28 with TRBJ1-2; possibly TRBD1 for D (5 bases). Germline V lookup: CDR1 MDHEN, CDR2 SYDVKM. The CDR3 covers 15 residues. The CDR3 DNA is TGTGCCAGTAGTTCGTTTCAGGGACTCGACTATGGCTACACCTTC. This encodes CASSSFQGLDYGYTF.

The genes are TRBV6-5 and TRBJ1-2; 7 nucleotides match TRBD1. The CDR3 spans 14 residues. V dropped 4 bases and J dropped 7; count of bases not matched to a gene: 9. The germline V gene encodes CDR1 MNHEY and CDR2 SVGAGI. The CDR3 spells CASSSTGPVVGYTF. In nucleotides, the CDR3 is TGTGCCAGCAGTTCGACAGGGCCGGTGGTTGGCTACACCTTC.

V gene TRBV18 combines with J gene TRBJ2-5; a weak D match, TRBD2 (6 bases). Germline-derived CDR1 and CDR2 are KGHSH and LQKENI. The CDR3 is 13 amino acids. V was pared by 3 bases and J by 5 bases, with 10 bases between. CDR3 loop: CASSPRERETQYF. DNA of the CDR3: TGTGCCAGCTCACCTCGGGAGAGGGAGACCCAGTACTTC.

The gene calls are TRBV2 and TRBJ2-3; perhaps TRBD1 as D (6 bases). The CDR3 sequence is 14 residues long. V lost 7 bases and J lost 2, with 13 bases in between. Germline values: CDR1 SNHLY, CDR2 FYNNEI. This CDR3 is CASTPGTITDTQYF. Here the CDR3 DNA reads TGTGCCAGCACCCCGGGGACAATCACAGATACGCAGTATTTT.